Shown below are 15 T cell receptor beta chains from a single sample sequenced in a study of response to subunit inactivated influenza vaccine. MiXCR was run by TCRdb on the RT-PCR reads, yielding one entry per CDR3 protein. This sample has a few hundred thousand distinct CDR3 sequences; approximately 7.2% occur once, and the top ten carry around 13%. The source material was PBMCs from blood, sampled less than 30 months after vaccination. These receptors originate from a man in his fifties or sixties who received an inactivated influenza vaccine.

This clonotype was picked up a small number of times. V usage is TRBV12-3 or TRBV12-4 and J usage is TRBJ2-5; 14 bases map to TRBD2. The CDR3 has 18 amino acids. With V trimmed by 4 bases and J by 3 bases, 10 bases remained unmatched. In DNA, the CDR3 is TGTGCCAGCAGTTCCCTTCTCCGACTAGCGGGGGGGAAAGAGACCCAGTACTTC. Its translation is CASSSLLRLAGGKETQYF.

This clonotype has more than one count but fewer than ten. The chain couples TRBV10-3 to TRBJ1-1; 9 positions agree with TRBD1. Trimming removed 2 bases from V and 3 bases from J; junction bases left unmatched: 16. The CDR3 contains 19 residues. Germline V CDR1 and CDR2: ENHRY, SYGVKD. The CDR3 DNA reads as TGTGCCATCAGTGAGCTTACTGCCTCGCCGGGACAGGGATACACTGAAGCTTTCTTT. This gives the protein CAISELTASPGQGYTEAFF.

This clonotype was recorded at least ten times. The chain links TRBV28 to TRBJ2-2; D perhaps matches TRBD2 (5 bases). V lost 8 bases and J 7 bases, leaving 17 bases between the germline ends. The length of the CDR3 is 14 residues. The germline V gene has CDR1 MDHEN and CDR2 SYDVKM. CDR3 in DNA: TGTGCCAGCCTCCGGAGAGAGGGATTCGGGGAGCTGTTTTTT. Its protein product is CASLRREGFGELFF.

This chain joins TRBV28 and TRBJ2-7; the match to TRBD2 covers 8 bases. V was clipped by 6 bases and J by 6 bases; unmatched bases: 13. Germline lookup yields CDR1 MDHEN and CDR2 SYDVKM. The CDR3 length is 15 residues. The CDR3 loop is CASSPNGRAVSEQYF. In DNA form, the CDR3 reads TGTGCCAGCAGCCCTAACGGGAGGGCCGTAAGCGAGCAGTACTTC.

This clonotype showed up just a few times. V gene TRBV5-1 combines with J gene TRBJ1-5; 9 positions match TRBD1. Germline V gene data show CDR1 as SGHRS and CDR2 as YFSETQ. There are 14 residues in the CDR3. V was clipped by 1 base and J by 7 bases; unmatched bases: 3. The CDR3 sequence is CASSLRTGEQPQHF. CDR3 coding DNA: TGCGCCAGCAGCTTGAGGACAGGGGAACAGCCCCAGCATTTT.

The CDR3 loop reads CASSPRLKTNTQYF. CDR3 sequence (DNA): TGTGCCAGCAGCCCCAGGCTTAAAACAAATACGCAGTATTTT. The gene calls are TRBV7-2 and TRBJ2-3; the D is unclear. In germline, CDR1 is SGHTA, CDR2 FQGNSA. The V end lost 5 bases, the J end lost 7 bases, and 16 bases lay between the germline ends. The CDR3 is 14 residues long.

This clonotype came up many times. The chain carries TRBV10-3 and TRBJ2-7; D is possibly TRBD1 (6 bases). Trimming cost V 2 bases and J 3 bases, with 17 bases left between them. Germline V gene sequence: CDR1 ENHRY, CDR2 SYGVKD. This CDR3 region has 16 residues. CDR3 in DNA: TGTGCCATCAGTGAGGGAATAGGGGACACTAACTACGAGCAGTACTTC. Its translation is CAISEGIGDTNYEQYF.

The chain employs TRBV7-2 and TRBJ1-5; D unclear. The length of the CDR3 is 14 residues. V lost 1 base and J 4 bases, leaving 8 bases between the germline ends. Looked up from germline, CDR1 is SGHTA and CDR2 is FQGNSA. The CDR3 bases are TGTGCCAGCAGCTTAGTAGAGGGTAATCAGCCCCAGCATTTT. Its protein is CASSLVEGNQPQHF.

The chain is built from TRBV18 and TRBJ1-2; the D gene is possibly TRBD1 (6 bases). V was cut by 2 bases and J by 5 bases, with 18 bases left in between. The CDR3 is 16 residues long. Germline CDR1 reads KGHSH; CDR2 reads LQKENI. The CDR3 spells CASSPAGTSRGYGYTF. The CDR3, as DNA: TGTGCCAGCTCACCAGCCGGGACATCCCGCGGGTATGGCTACACCTTC.

V usage is TRBV7-9 and J usage is TRBJ2-2; D uncertain. Germline V CDR1 and CDR2: SEHNR, FQNEAQ (reference sequence). CDR3 length equals 16 residues. V was clipped by 1 base and J by 3 bases, with 12 bases between them. The CDR3 loop is CASSLGGSHHTGELFF. The DNA of the CDR3 is TGTGCCAGCAGCTTAGGTGGCTCCCACCACACCGGGGAGCTGTTTTTT.

The chain recombines TRBV29-1 with TRBJ2-7, with a weak D call TRBD1 (6 bases). From germline, CDR1 is SQVTM and CDR2 ANQGSEA. Trimming removed 4 bases from V and 3 bases from J, with 7 bases in between. CDR3 size: 11 residues. CDR3 bases: TGCAGCGTTGGGACAGTCTACGAGCAGTACTTC. Its protein is CSVGTVYEQYF.

This clonotype occurred a few times. The chain is built from TRBV9 and TRBJ2-3; 11 bases agree with TRBD2. Germline V gene lookup returns CDR1 SGDLS and CDR2 YYNGEE. The CDR3 length is 16 residues. V lost 0 bases to trimming and J lost 3 bases; unmatched junction nucleotides: 3. The CDR3: CASSVGVAGGTDTQYF. The CDR3 coding sequence is TGTGCCAGCAGCGTAGGGGTAGCGGGAGGGACAGATACGCAGTATTTT. The entire variable domain, with the rest obtained from reference TRBV9 and TRBJ2-3, is as follows: DSGVTQTPKHLITATGQRVTLRCSPRSGDLSVYWYQQSLDQGLQFLIQYYNGEERAKGNILERFSAQQFPDLHSELNLSSLELGDSALYFCASSVGVAGGTDTQYFGPGTRLTVL.

At least ten counts were recorded for this clonotype. The chain has TRBV2 and TRBJ2-3; D might be TRBD1 (6 bases). Germline assignment: CDR1 SNHLY and CDR2 FYNNEI. V gave up 7 bases and J gave up 0 bases, with 14 bases separating them. The CDR3 runs to 15 residues. CDR3 sequence (DNA): TGTGCCAGCACCCAGGACAGTGTTAGCACAGATACGCAGTATTTT. Amino acids: CASTQDSVSTDTQYF.

This clonotype has a handful of counts. The J gene is TRBJ2-5, the V gene TRBV6-4; 10 nucleotides align to TRBD2. J lost 3 bases, V lost 2 bases, and 12 bases had no gene match. Germline V gene sequence: CDR1 MRHNA, CDR2 SNTAGT. The CDR3 has 18 amino acids. The CDR3 sequence: CASSDTGIAGGYEETQYF. In DNA, the CDR3 is TGTGCCAGCAGTGACACAGGGATAGCGGGAGGCTATGAAGAGACCCAGTACTTC.

The table lists this clonotype with many counts. V usage is TRBV12-3 or TRBV12-4 and J usage is TRBJ2-7; D gene uncertain. CDR3 size: 13 residues. V was shortened by 4 bases and J by 1 base, with 8 bases between the two germline ends. The CDR3 DNA sequence: TGTGCCAGCAGTTCTGGGGATTCCTACGAGCAGTACTTC. This sequence encodes CASSSGDSYEQYF.